Given below is one T cell receptor beta chain in context. Its antigen is unknown. This entry comes from a study of early T cells in non-severe SARS-CoV-2 infection. Whole-study context: RNA in bulk from unsorted whole blood was sequenced, and chains were unpaired.

Separate cDNA molecules each had unique molecular identifiers attached to them. TCRdb called the 5' RACE reads again in MiXCR, with one record for every CDR3 protein. The table lists around 80,000 distinct CDR3 sequences, around 13% of them singletons. The CDR3 has 15 amino acids. CDR1 SGHTA and CDR2 FQGNSA come from the germline V gene. With 0 bases removed from V and 7 bases from J, the gap between germline ends came to 15 bases. General study findings and limits: Comparison of clonotypes with VDJdb favored anti-spike CD8 responses while missing private and CD4 specificities.

Input material: whole blood. The chain is built from TRBV7-2 and TRBJ1-2; D gene uncertain. The receptor was isolated from an adult who was a healthcare worker with PCR-confirmed SARS-CoV-2 infection or an uninfected control (not recorded which). The CDR3 bases are TGTGCCAGCAGCTTAGCGTGGACTCTACCTGGTGGCTACACCTTC. It translates to CASSLAWTLPGGYTF.